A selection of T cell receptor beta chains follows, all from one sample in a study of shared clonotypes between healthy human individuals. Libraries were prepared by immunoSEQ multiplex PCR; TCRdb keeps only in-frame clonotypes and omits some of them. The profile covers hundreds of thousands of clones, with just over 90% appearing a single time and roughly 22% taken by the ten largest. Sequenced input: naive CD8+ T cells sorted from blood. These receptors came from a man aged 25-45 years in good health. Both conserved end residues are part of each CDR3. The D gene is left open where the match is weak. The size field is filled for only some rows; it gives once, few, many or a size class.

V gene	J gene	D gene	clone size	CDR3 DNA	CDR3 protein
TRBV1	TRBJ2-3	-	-	TGCACCAGCAGCCAGGGACTAGCGGGAAACCTTGCGACAGATACGCAGTATTTT	CTSSQGLAGNLATDTQYF
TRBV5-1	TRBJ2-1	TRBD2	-	TGCGCCAGCAGCTTAGCGGGAGTGAATGAGCAGTTCTTC	CASSLAGVNEQFF
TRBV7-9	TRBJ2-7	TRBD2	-	TGTGCCAGCAGCTTAGCCTCGGGACTAGCCAGATACGAGCAGTACTTC	CASSLASGLARYEQYF
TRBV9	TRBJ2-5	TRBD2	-	TGTGCCAGCAGCGTAGGTCTAGAGCGGGGGTACCAAGAGACCCAGTACTTC	CASSVGLERGYQETQYF
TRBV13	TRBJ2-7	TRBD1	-	TGTGCCAGCAGCTCGCAGAACAGGGGGAAATCCTACGAGCAGTACTTC	CASSSQNRGKSYEQYF
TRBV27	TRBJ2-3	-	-	TGTGCCAGCAACCAATTGGGTAGGAGAAGCACAGATACGCAGTATTTT	CASNQLGRRSTDTQYF
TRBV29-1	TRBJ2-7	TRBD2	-	TGCAGCGCTAAGGGGGGGTCTAGCGGGAGGGCCTACGAGCAGTACTTC	CSAKGGSSGRAYEQYF
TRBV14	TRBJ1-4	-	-	TGTGCCAGCAGCCAACCGGGGAGGACTGAAAAACTGTTTTTT	CASSQPGRTEKLFF
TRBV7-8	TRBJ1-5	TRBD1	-	TGTGCCAGCAGCCCCTGGACAGGGAGCGGCAATCAGCCCCAGCATTTT	CASSPWTGSGNQPQHF
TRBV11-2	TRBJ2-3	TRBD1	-	TGTGCCAGCAGCGACAACGCCGGACAGGGATATATCACAGATACGCAGTATTTT	CASSDNAGQGYITDTQYF
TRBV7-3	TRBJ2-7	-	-	TGTGCCAGCAGCTTAAATAGAGGAGGGCTGGGGTACGAGCAGTACTTC	CASSLNRGGLGYEQYF
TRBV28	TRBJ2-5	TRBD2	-	TGTGCCAGCAGTTTTAGAGGGTACTATAGCGGGGAGGGGGAAGAGACCCAGTACTTC	CASSFRGYYSGEGEETQYF
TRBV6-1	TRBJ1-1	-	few	TGTGCCAGCAGTGACGGAGGGGCGCCTCAGGCTTTCTTT	CASSDGGAPQAFF
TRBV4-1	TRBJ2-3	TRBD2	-	TGCGCCAGCAGCCAAGTGGGCACTAGCGGCACAGATACGCAGTATTTT	CASSQVGTSGTDTQYF
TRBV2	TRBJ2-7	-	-	TGTGCCAGCAGTGCAGGCCGCAACTACGAGCAGTACTTC	CASSAGRNYEQYF
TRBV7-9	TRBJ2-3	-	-	TGTGCCAGCAGCGAGCTCCCCAGCACAGATACGCAGTATTTT	CASSELPSTDTQYF
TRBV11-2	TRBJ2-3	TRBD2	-	TGTGCCAGCAGCCCCTTCGTCGGGGGGAGTGATACGCAGTATTTT	CASSPFVGGSDTQYF
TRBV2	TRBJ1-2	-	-	TGTGCCAGCAGTGAATGGAGGGAGTGGGGCTACACCTTC	CASSEWREWGYTF
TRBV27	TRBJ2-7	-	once	TGTGCCAGCAGAGGGCAGGGGAGCTCCTACGAGCAGTACTTC	CASRGQGSSYEQYF
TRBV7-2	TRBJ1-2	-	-	TGTGCCAGCAGCGCTATTGGGACACCTGCTAGTACCTTC	CASSAIGTPASTF
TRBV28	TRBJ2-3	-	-	TGTGCCAGCAGCCAGGCTGGGGTGACAGATACGCAGTATTTT	CASSQAGVTDTQYF
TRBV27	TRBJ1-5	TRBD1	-	TGTGCCAGCAGTTGGACAGGGGGCAATCAGCCCCAGCATTTT	CASSWTGGNQPQHF
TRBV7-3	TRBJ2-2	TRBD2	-	TGTGCCAGCAGCTTAATCGGGAGGGCCCCCACCGGGGAGCTGTTTTTT	CASSLIGRAPTGELFF
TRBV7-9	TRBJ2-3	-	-	TGTGCCAGCAGCCTAGGGGGGAGCAATACGCAGTATTTT	CASSLGGSNTQYF
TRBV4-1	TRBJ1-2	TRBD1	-	TGCGCCAGCAGCCCACACAGGGGATTTGGCTATGGCTACACCTTC	CASSPHRGFGYGYTF
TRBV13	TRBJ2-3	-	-	TGTGCCAGCAGCCCGGGACACCGCACAGATACGCAGTATTTT	CASSPGHRTDTQYF
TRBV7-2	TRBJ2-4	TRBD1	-	TGTGCCAGCAGCTTAGAGGGGTGGACAGGGGAGGATATGGACATTCAGTACTTC	CASSLEGWTGEDMDIQYF
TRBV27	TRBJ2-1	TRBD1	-	TGTGCCAGCAGTCCAACAGGGGATTCGTTCAATGAGCAGTTCTTC	CASSPTGDSFNEQFF
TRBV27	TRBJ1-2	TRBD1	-	TGTGCCAGCAGCCGGACAGGGCTGGAGGGCTACACCTTC	CASSRTGLEGYTF
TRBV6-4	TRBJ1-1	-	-	TGTGCCAGCAGTGACGGTTCGGGGGCGCAGCCCGTCTTT	CASSDGSGAQPVF
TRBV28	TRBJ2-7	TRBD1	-	TGTGCCAGCAGTTTAAGGTTCCCCGAAGGGACAGGGGTGAAGTACGAGCAGTACTTC	CASSLRFPEGTGVKYEQYF
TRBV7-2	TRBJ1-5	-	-	TGTGCCAGCAGCTTACAAGGGGATAGCAATCAGCCCCAGCATTTT	CASSLQGDSNQPQHF
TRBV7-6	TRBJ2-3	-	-	TGTGCCAGCAGCTCCCACCGGGACGGAGGCACAGATACGCAGTATTTT	CASSSHRDGGTDTQYF
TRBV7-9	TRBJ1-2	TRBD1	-	TGTGCCAGCAGCCAGGGGACAGGGGGTCGCTATGGCTACACCTTC	CASSQGTGGRYGYTF
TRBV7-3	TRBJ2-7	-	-	TGTGCCAGCAGCCCCGGACCTACCTACGAGCAGTACTTC	CASSPGPTYEQYF
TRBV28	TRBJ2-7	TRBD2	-	TGTGCCAGTAATCCGGGACTAGAAGCCTACGAGCAGTACTTC	CASNPGLEAYEQYF
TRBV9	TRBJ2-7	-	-	TGTGCCAGCAGCGTAGGGGACTCGACCTACGAGCAGTACTTC	CASSVGDSTYEQYF
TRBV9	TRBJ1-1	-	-	TGTGCCAGCAGCGGAAGCGCTGAAGCTTTCTTT	CASSGSAEAFF
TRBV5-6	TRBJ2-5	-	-	TGTGCCAGCAGCTTGGAGACCCAGTACTTC	CASSLETQYF
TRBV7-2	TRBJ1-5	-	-	TGTGCCAGCGGGATATTAGGGTGGGCGAGCAATCAGCCCCAGCATTTT	CASGILGWASNQPQHF
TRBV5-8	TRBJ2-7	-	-	TGTGCCAGCAGCTTGGGTTCTCGGCGCGAGCAGTACTTC	CASSLGSRREQYF
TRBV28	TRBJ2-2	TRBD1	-	TGTGCCAGCAGTCCGACAGGGACCGGGGAGCTGTTTTTT	CASSPTGTGELFF
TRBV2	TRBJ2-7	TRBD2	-	TGTGCCAGCAGTGACGTGGCAACCCGGGTTAGCGGGGCCTACGAGCAGTACTTC	CASSDVATRVSGAYEQYF
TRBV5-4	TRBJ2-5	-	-	TGTGCCAGCAGCTTGGCAGGGAGGTACCAAGAGACCCAGTACTTC	CASSLAGRYQETQYF